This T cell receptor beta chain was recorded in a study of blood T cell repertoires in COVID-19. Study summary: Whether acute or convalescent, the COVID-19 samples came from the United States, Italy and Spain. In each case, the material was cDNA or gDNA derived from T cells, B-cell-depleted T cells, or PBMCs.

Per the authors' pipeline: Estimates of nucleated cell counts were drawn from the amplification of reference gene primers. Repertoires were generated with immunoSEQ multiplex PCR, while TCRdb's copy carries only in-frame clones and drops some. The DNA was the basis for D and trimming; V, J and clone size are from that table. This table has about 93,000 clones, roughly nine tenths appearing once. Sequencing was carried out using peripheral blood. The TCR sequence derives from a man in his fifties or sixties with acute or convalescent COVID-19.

The CDR3 protein is CASSPGTEYSPLHF. The CDR3 DNA is TGCGCCAGCAGCCCCGGGACAGAATATTCACCCCTCCACTTT. The J gene is TRBJ1-6, the V gene TRBV5-1; TRBD1 matches at 7 bases. Germline V gives CDR1 SGHRS, CDR2 YFSETQ. The CDR3 covers 14 residues. The ends lost 4 bases at V and 8 bases at J; junction bases unmatched: 6.